This TCR beta chain was sequenced for a study of radiation and T cells in renal cell carcinoma. Profiled with immunoSEQ multiplex PCR; TCRdb holds only in-frame clones, not every one. The repertoire has about 130,000 clones, 70% to 90% of them found once; the top ten carry over 4.5%. Looked up from germline, CDR1 is SNHLY and CDR2 is FYNNEI. The CDR3 sequence is 14 residues long. V gave up 6 bases and J gave up 4 bases; unmatched junction bases: 6. The sample's time point: blood 2 weeks post-SBRT. Stated treatment: 15 Gy SBRT to primary tumor, nephrectomy 4 weeks later. Serial blood draws occurred at baseline and 2 and 4 weeks post-SBRT.

V and J are TRBV2 and TRBJ1-2, with 9 nucleotides matching TRBD1. The sample consisted of blood, taken from a patient whose treatment included radiotherapy and nephrectomy. The sequence was collected from a woman in her 70s with renal cell carcinoma. CDR3 sequence reads: CASSGDRAAYGYTF. DNA of the CDR3: TGTGCCAGCAGCGGGGACAGGGCGGCCTATGGCTACACCTTC.